What follows are 31 T cell receptor beta chains derived from one specimen sequenced in a study of cytomegalovirus exposure and HLA in healthy donors (dated by TCRdb to 2016 to 2017). The receptor library was made with the immunoSEQ multiplex PCR assay. For the multiplex PCR, a mixture combining 60 forward primers for TCR Vbeta segments and 13 reverse primers for TCR Jbeta segments was used. Drawn from immuneACCESS, this table holds only the in-frame rearrangements with V and J called that TCRdb kept. Clones are partly lost; checked studies trace under half to an unresolved V gene and leave the rest unexplained. Present in this sample are about 97,000 clones, about four fifths of which were seen just once. The ten largest clones add up to less than 2% of the sample. Sequencing was performed on PBMCs. The receptors were sampled from a middle-aged woman in good health and CMV-seronegative.

The chain joins TRBV4-1 to TRBJ2-7; a weak D match, TRBD2 (7 bases). Germline CDR1 reads MGHRA; CDR2 reads YSYEKL. The V gene lost 4 bases and the J gene lost 2 bases, with 15 bases spanning the gap. The CDR3 sequence is 15 residues long. CDR3 sequence: CASSLRGEGAYEQYF. CDR3 bases: TGCGCCAGCAGCCTTAGAGGGGAGGGGGCCTACGAGCAGTACTTC.

V usage is TRBV2 and J usage is TRBJ1-5; 8 nucleotides align to TRBD1. Germline CDR1 is SNHLY and CDR2 is FYNNEI. V trimming: 3 bases; J trimming: 6 bases; junction bases outside the gene matches: 7. The CDR3 consists of 15 residues. CDR3 loop: CASSETQGAIQPQHF. CDR3 bases: TGTGCCAGCAGTGAGACCCAGGGGGCTATTCAGCCCCAGCATTTT.

The chain has TRBV5-4 and TRBJ2-7; tentatively, D is TRBD1 (6 bases). V lost 0 bases to trimming and J lost 1 base, with 11 bases between them. The germline V gene encodes CDR1 SGHNT and CDR2 YYREEE (reference sequence). This CDR3 is 15 amino acids long. The CDR3, as DNA: TGTGCCAGCAGCTTGGACAGGGATCCTTCCTACGAGCAGTACTTC. This sequence encodes CASSLDRDPSYEQYF. The whole variable domain, remainder taken from reference TRBV5-4 and TRBJ2-7, is ETGVTQSPTHLIKTRGQQVTLRCSSQSGHNTVSWYQQALGQGPQFIFQYYREEENGRGNFPPRFSGLQFPNYSSELNVNALELDDSALYLCASSLDRDPSYEQYFGPGTRLTVT.

A note on this clone: This same CDR3 is encoded by further DNA sequences in the sample. The chain recombines TRBV19 with TRBJ1-1, with D uncertain. CDR1 and CDR2 (germline): LNHDA, SQIVND (reference sequence). This CDR3 spans 13 amino acids. The germline V and J ends were trimmed by 3 bases and 1 base, with 6 bases remaining between them. CDR3 sequence (DNA): TGTGCCAGTAGTATTAGAGGGAACACTGAAGCTTTCTTT. Translating it yields CASSIRGNTEAFF.

In regard to this clone: A junction boundary mismatches the germline segment, possibly from a read error. This specimen includes other DNA sequences encoding the same CDR3. J is TRBJ2-1 and V is TRBV5-1; 8 bases map to TRBD2. The germline V gene encodes CDR1 SGHRS and CDR2 YFSETQ. The CDR3 runs 15 residues. The CDR3 spells CASSFSGRDGNEQFF. The CDR3 DNA reads TGCGCCAGTAGCTTCAGCGGGAGAGATGGGAATGAGCAGTTCTTC.

The V gene is TRBV19, the J gene TRBJ2-2, with 7 positions matching TRBD1. Germline V gives CDR1 LNHDA, CDR2 SQIVND (reference sequence). V was clipped by 9 bases and J by 3 bases; unmatched bases: 4. This CDR3 is 13 amino acids long. The CDR3 protein is CASTDRDTGELFF. For the CDR3, the DNA is TGTGCCAGCACCGACAGGGACACCGGGGAGCTGTTTTTT.

Note on this clone: An end of the junction does not agree with germline; a read error may underlie this. This chain joins TRBV6-5 and TRBJ1-2; D is possibly TRBD1 (5 bases). Per germline, CDR1 MNHEY and CDR2 SVGAGI. The CDR3 spans 15 residues. Here the CDR3 DNA reads TGTGCCAGCAGCTACTTGGGGCAGGGCGGCGATGGCTACACCTTC. This sequence encodes CASSYLGQGGDGYTF.

The chain employs TRBV30 and TRBJ1-5, with unresolved D. Trimming took 0 bases from V and 4 from J, leaving 7 bases between them. The germline CDR1 and CDR2 sequences are GTSNPN and SVGIG (reference sequence). This CDR3 region has 13 residues. DNA of the CDR3: TGTGCCTGGAGTGTACCCGGTAATCAGCCCCAGCATTTT. Protein product: CAWSVPGNQPQHF. Combining the CDR3 with reference TRBV30 and TRBJ1-5 gives the whole variable domain SQTIHQWPATLVQPVGSPLSLECTVEGTSNPNLYWYRQAAGRGLQLLFYSVGIGQISSEVPQNLSASRPQDRQFILSSKKLLLSDSGFYLCAWSVPGNQPQHFGDGTRLSIL.

The rearrangement uses TRBV4-1 and TRBJ1-1; weak D call: TRBD1 (5 bases). The CDR3 contains 14 residues. With 1 base removed from V and 3 bases from J, the gap between germline ends came to 9 bases. Germline V CDR1 and CDR2: MGHRA, YSYEKL. The CDR3 nucleotides are TGCGCCAGCAGCCAAGGGCCGGGGGACACTGAAGCTTTCTTT. This sequence encodes CASSQGPGDTEAFF.

The V and J genes are TRBV28 and TRBJ2-1; TRBD2 agrees at 8 bases. The CDR3 loop spans 15 amino acids. After removal of 5 bases from V and 3 bases from J, the junction contained 6 bases not matched to a gene. CDR1 and CDR2 (germline): MDHEN, SYDVKM. CDR3 protein: CASSLTSGDYNEQFF. CDR3 coding DNA: TGTGCCAGCAGTCTAACTAGCGGAGACTACAATGAGCAGTTCTTC.

V is TRBV19 and J is TRBJ1-3, with TRBD1 matching 7 bases. Germline CDR1 LNHDA, CDR2 SQIVND (reference sequence). This CDR3 has 16 amino acids. V shed 6 bases and J 2 bases; nucleotides not matched to a gene: 10. The CDR3 loop is CASSPRQGEAGNTIYF. For the CDR3, the DNA is TGTGCCAGTAGCCCCAGACAGGGAGAAGCTGGAAACACCATATATTTT.

The rearrangement links TRBV28 to TRBJ1-1; no definite D call. CDR3 length equals 12 residues. The germline V and J ends were trimmed by 5 bases and 1 base, with 5 bases remaining between them. Germline V gene data show CDR1 as MDHEN and CDR2 as SYDVKM. The DNA for the CDR3 is TGTGCCAGCAGTCGGGGGAACACTGAAGCTTTCTTT. It encodes CASSRGNTEAFF.

This sequence joins TRBV28 and TRBJ2-7; 7 bases align to TRBD1. Per germline, CDR1 MDHEN and CDR2 SYDVKM. The CDR3 runs 16 residues. The trim removed 5 bases at V and 5 bases at J, leaving 15 bases unmatched. The DNA of the CDR3 is TGTGCCAGCAGTCCTTTTTTTTCCAGGGGGAGCGACGAGCAGTACTTC. Translated, it gives CASSPFFSRGSDEQYF.

A word on this clone: Its ends do not fully match the called genes, so a read error is possible. The chain links TRBV27 to TRBJ2-3, with D possibly being TRBD2 (5 bases). The CDR3 is 13 residues long. CDR1 and CDR2 from the germline V gene are MNHEY and SMNVEV (reference sequence). The CDR3 reads CASTGVSTNTQYF. DNA of the CDR3: TGTGCCAGCACCGGGGTTAGCACAAATACGCAGTATTTT.

This clone was detected once. This chain links TRBV7-8 with TRBJ1-4, with D uncertain. This CDR3 region has 16 residues. Germline loops: CDR1 SGHVS, CDR2 FQNEAQ. The V and J ends lost 5 bases and 5 bases respectively, with 18 bases between them. The CDR3 here is CASSPIEGTPNEKLFF. CDR3 in DNA: TGTGCCAGCAGCCCTATTGAGGGCACACCAAATGAAAAACTGTTTTTT.

The chain uses TRBV28 and TRBJ1-5; D call uncertain. Looked up from germline, CDR1 is MDHEN and CDR2 is SYDVKM. V was clipped by 3 bases and J by 3 bases, with 9 bases between them. The CDR3 has 14 residues. The CDR3 DNA reads as TGTGCCAGCAGTTTGGCGGGTTTCAATCAGCCCCAGCATTTT. Its protein is CASSLAGFNQPQHF.

The chain couples TRBV4-1 to TRBJ2-7, with 9 bases lining up with TRBD2. CDR1 is MGHRA and CDR2 is YSYEKL in the germline V gene. The CDR3 sequence is 17 residues long. Trimming cost V 0 bases and J 1 base; bases outside gene matches: 7. The CDR3 nucleotides read TGCGCCAGCAGCCAAGACCCCACTAGCGGGTCGTCCTACGAGCAGTACTTC. Translating gives CASSQDPTSGSSYEQYF.

The chain has TRBV7-3 and TRBJ2-2; maybe TRBD1 (5 bases). Per germline, CDR1 SGHTA and CDR2 FQGTGA. V gave up 4 bases and J gave up 6 bases, with 6 bases separating them. There are 12 residues in the CDR3. The DNA for the CDR3 is TGTGCCAGCAGCTCAGGGTCCGGGGAGCTGTTTTTT. It is translated as CASSSGSGELFF.

The table lists this clone with a few counts. The chain uses TRBV18 and TRBJ2-7; 8 bases map to TRBD2. There are 16 residues in the CDR3. In germline, CDR1 is KGHSH, CDR2 LQKENI. With 2 bases clipped from V and 3 bases from J, the junction kept 9 bases outside the gene matches. The CDR3 protein is CASSPGREGPLYEQYF. The CDR3 DNA reads TGTGCCAGCTCACCAGGACGGGAGGGCCCCCTCTACGAGCAGTACTTC.

J is TRBJ2-1 and V is TRBV19; TRBD1 matches 7 bases. This CDR3 has 14 amino acids. CDR1 is LNHDA and CDR2 is SQIVND in the germline V gene (reference sequence). V was clipped by 10 bases and J by 4 bases; unmatched bases: 10. The CDR3 reads CATSPSGQYNEQFF. The CDR3 DNA follows: TGTGCCACCTCCCCTTCGGGACAGTACAATGAGCAGTTCTTC.

The V and J genes are TRBV15 and TRBJ2-5; D is unresolved. The length of the CDR3 is 13 residues. Germline lookup yields CDR1 LNHNV and CDR2 YYDKDF (reference sequence). V lost 6 bases and J lost 4, with 12 bases in between. CDR3 sequence: CATSFGLTETQYF. The CDR3 bases are TGTGCCACCAGTTTCGGTTTAACAGAGACCCAGTACTTC.

V and J are TRBV9 and TRBJ2-1, with 13 nucleotides matching TRBD2. Germline V gene lookup returns CDR1 SGDLS and CDR2 YYNGEE. The CDR3 spans 14 residues. V gave up 3 bases and J gave up 8 bases; unmatched junction bases: 2. The CDR3 nucleotides are TGTGCCAGCAGCGGCGGACTAGCGGGGGATGAGCAGTTCTTC. This sequence encodes CASSGGLAGDEQFF.

The CDR3 DNA reads as TGCAGCGTTGGGGACATGGCTGGGGCCAACGTCCTGACTTTC. It encodes CSVGDMAGANVLTF. V and J are TRBV29-1 and TRBJ2-6; TRBD1 is a possible D gene (6 bases). Trimming left V 4 bases short and J 2 bases short, with 9 bases between. The germline V gene has CDR1 SQVTM and CDR2 ANQGSEA. This CDR3 has 14 residues. Full variable domain (rest looked up from reference TRBV29-1 and TRBJ2-6): SAVISQKPSRDICQRGTSLTIQCQVDSQVTMMFWYRQQPGQSLTLIATANQGSEATYESGFVIDKFPISRPNLTFSTLTVSNMSPEDSSIYLCSVGDMAGANVLTFGAGSRLTVL.

A word on this clone: The same CDR3 is also encoded by other DNA sequences in this sample. The chain has TRBV25-1 and TRBJ1-6; weak D call: TRBD1 (5 bases). Per the germline V gene, CDR1 is MGHDK and CDR2 is SYGVNS. The CDR3 has 14 amino acids. The CDR3 nucleotides are TGTGCTTCTGGGGCGGACCGTTATAATTCACCCCTCCACTTT. Translated: CASGADRYNSPLHF.

The J gene is TRBJ2-7, the V gene TRBV19, with TRBD1 as a possible D gene (5 bases). Per germline, CDR1 LNHDA and CDR2 SQIVND (reference sequence). The V end lost 3 bases, the J end lost 7 bases, and 10 bases lay between the germline ends. The length of the CDR3 is 12 residues. CDR3 in amino acids: CASSIQGLEQYF. The CDR3 nucleotides read TGTGCCAGTAGTATCCAGGGCCTTGAGCAGTACTTC.

This chain links TRBV6-5 with TRBJ2-7; a possible D gene is TRBD1 (6 bases). Deletions cut 6 bases from V and 2 bases from J, with 14 bases between. The CDR3 totals 14 residues. Per the germline V gene, CDR1 is MNHEY and CDR2 is SVGAGI. CDR3 loop: CASSLGQTTYEQYF. The DNA for the CDR3 is TGTGCCAGCAGCTTAGGACAGACTACCTACGAGCAGTACTTC.

This chain uses TRBV2 with TRBJ2-6; tentatively, D is TRBD2 (7 bases). The CDR3 spans 17 residues. Deletions cut 0 bases from V and 0 bases from J, with 9 bases between. Per germline, CDR1 SNHLY and CDR2 FYNNEI. CDR3 nucleotides: TGTGCCAGCAGTGAAGCGCGGGGGCTCTCTGGGGCCAACGTCCTGACTTTC. It codes for CASSEARGLSGANVLTF.

V and J are TRBV27 and TRBJ1-4; 9 bases line up with TRBD1. The CDR3 runs to 14 residues. V was clipped by 4 bases and J by 5 bases; unmatched bases: 2. Germline loops: CDR1 MNHEY, CDR2 SMNVEV (reference sequence). The CDR3 DNA reads as TGTGCCAGCAGTTCTGGGACAGGGAATGAAAAACTGTTTTTT. Its protein is CASSSGTGNEKLFF. Filled out from reference TRBV27 and TRBJ1-4, the complete variable domain reads EAQVTQNPRYLITVTGKKLTVTCSQNMNHEYMSWYRQDPGLGLRQIYYSMNVEVTDKGDVPEGYKVSRKEKRNFPLILESPSPNQTSLYFCASSSGTGNEKLFFGSGTQLSVL.

V usage is TRBV4-1 and J usage is TRBJ1-4; D is possibly TRBD1 (5 bases). The length of the CDR3 is 17 residues. Germline lookup yields CDR1 MGHRA and CDR2 YSYEKL. Trimming removed 0 bases at V and 3 bases at J, with 14 bases between. Written as DNA, the CDR3 is TGCGCCAGCAGCCAAGACCCCTTCCCGGGGGCTAATGAAAAACTGTTTTTT. The encoded protein is CASSQDPFPGANEKLFF.

The chain carries TRBV5-4 and TRBJ2-7; 8 nucleotides align to TRBD2. The CDR3 length is 15 residues. Trimming at V came to 4 bases and at J to 2 bases, leaving 8 bases not matched to a gene. In germline, CDR1 is SGHNT, CDR2 YYREEE (reference sequence). This CDR3 is CASSPYPGGAYEQYF. Written as DNA, the CDR3 is TGTGCCAGCAGCCCATACCCCGGGGGGGCCTACGAGCAGTACTTC.

The genes are TRBV28 and TRBJ2-1; 9 bases match TRBD1. CDR1 MDHEN and CDR2 SYDVKM come from the germline V gene. V trimming: 5 bases; J trimming: 2 bases; junction bases outside the gene matches: 4. The CDR3 extends over 15 amino acids. The CDR3 nucleotides read TGTGCCAGCAGTGAGACAGGGGGTACCTACAATGAGCAGTTCTTC. Encoded protein: CASSETGGTYNEQFF.